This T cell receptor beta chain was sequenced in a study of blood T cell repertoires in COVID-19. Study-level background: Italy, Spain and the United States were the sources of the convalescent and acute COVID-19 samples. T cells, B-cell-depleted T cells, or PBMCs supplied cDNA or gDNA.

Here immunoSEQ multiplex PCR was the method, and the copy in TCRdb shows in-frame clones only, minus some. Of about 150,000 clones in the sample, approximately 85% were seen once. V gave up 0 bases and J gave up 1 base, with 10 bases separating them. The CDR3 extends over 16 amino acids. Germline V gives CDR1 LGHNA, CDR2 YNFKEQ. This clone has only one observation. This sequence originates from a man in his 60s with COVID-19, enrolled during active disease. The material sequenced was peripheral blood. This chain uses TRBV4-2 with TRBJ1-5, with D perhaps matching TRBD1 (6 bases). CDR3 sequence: CASSQDPGQSNQPQHF. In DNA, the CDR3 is TGTGCCAGCAGCCAAGACCCCGGACAGAGCAATCAGCCCCAGCATTTT.